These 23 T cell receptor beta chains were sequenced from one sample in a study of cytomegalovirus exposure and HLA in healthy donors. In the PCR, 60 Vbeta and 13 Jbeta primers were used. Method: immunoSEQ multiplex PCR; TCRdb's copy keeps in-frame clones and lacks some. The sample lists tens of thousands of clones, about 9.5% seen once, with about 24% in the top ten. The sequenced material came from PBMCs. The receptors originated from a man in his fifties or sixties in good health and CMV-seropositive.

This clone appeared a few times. DNA for the CDR3: TGCGCCAGCAGCCAGACAGGAGATCACACTGAAGCTTTCTTT. Translating gives CASSQTGDHTEAFF. The rearrangement links TRBV4-1 to TRBJ1-1; the D gene is possibly TRBD1 (6 bases). Trimming pared 3 bases from V and 3 bases from J, leaving 11 bases between. Germline CDR1 is MGHRA and CDR2 is YSYEKL. This CDR3 region has 14 residues.

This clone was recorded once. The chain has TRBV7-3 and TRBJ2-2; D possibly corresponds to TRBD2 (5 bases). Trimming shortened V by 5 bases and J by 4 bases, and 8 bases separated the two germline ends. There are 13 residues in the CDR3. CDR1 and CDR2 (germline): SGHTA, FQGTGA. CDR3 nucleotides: TGTGCCAGCAGCACCCGGGGCACCGGGGAGCTGTTTTTT. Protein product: CASSTRGTGELFF.

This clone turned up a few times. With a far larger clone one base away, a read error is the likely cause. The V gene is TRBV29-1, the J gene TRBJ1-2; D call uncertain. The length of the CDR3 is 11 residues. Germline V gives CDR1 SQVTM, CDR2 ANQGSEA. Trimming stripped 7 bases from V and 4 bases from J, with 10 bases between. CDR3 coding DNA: TGCAGCGACCCCTCGGGCTATGGCTACACCTTC. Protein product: CSDPSGYGYTF.

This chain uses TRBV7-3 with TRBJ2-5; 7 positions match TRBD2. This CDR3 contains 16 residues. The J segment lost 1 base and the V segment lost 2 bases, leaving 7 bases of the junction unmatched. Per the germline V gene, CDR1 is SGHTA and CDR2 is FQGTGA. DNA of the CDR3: TGTGCCAGCAGCTTAGGGAGGGGCAGGGTCCAAGAGACCCAGTACTTC. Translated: CASSLGRGRVQETQYF.

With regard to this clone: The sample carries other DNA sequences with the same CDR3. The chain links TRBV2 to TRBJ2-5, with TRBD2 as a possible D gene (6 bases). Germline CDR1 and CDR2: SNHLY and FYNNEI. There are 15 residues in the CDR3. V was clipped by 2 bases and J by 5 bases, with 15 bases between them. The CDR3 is CASSERAGGSETQYF. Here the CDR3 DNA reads TGTGCCAGCAGTGAACGAGCAGGAGGGTCGGAGACCCAGTACTTC.

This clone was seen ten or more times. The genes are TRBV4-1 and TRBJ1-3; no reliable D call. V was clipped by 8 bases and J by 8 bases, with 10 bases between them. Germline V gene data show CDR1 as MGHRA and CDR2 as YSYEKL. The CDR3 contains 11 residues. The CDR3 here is CASHDRDTIYF. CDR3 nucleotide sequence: TGCGCCAGCCATGATCGGGACACCATATATTTT.

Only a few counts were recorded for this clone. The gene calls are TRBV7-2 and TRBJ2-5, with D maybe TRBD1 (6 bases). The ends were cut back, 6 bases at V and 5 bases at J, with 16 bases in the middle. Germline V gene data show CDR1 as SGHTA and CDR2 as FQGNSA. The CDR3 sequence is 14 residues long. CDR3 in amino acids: CASSERGSGETQYF. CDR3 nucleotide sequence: TGTGCCAGCAGTGAGAGGGGGTCGGGGGAGACCCAGTACTTC.

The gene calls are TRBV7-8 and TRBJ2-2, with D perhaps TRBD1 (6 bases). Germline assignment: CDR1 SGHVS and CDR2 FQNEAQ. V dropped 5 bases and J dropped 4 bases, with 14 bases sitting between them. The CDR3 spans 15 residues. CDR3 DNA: TGTGCCAGCAGCACCCAGGGGTGGGGCACCGGGGAGCTGTTTTTT. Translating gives CASSTQGWGTGELFF.

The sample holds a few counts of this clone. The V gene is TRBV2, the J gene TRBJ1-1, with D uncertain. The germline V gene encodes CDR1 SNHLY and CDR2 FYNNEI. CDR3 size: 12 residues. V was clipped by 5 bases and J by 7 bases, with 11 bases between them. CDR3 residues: CASSLVGDEAFF. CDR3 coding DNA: TGTGCCAGCAGTTTGGTCGGGGATGAAGCTTTCTTT.

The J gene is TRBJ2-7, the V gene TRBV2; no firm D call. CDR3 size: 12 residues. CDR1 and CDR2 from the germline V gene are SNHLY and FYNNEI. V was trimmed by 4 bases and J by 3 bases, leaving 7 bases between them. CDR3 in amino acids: CASSGGGYEQYV. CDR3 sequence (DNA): TGTGCCAGCAGTGGAGGCGGCTACGAGCAGTACGTC.

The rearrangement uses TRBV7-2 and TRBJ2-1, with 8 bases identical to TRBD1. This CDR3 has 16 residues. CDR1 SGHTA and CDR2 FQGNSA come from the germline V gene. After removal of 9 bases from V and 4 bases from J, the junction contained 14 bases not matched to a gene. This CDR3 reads CASSLDGTGIYNEQFF. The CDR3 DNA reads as TGTGCCAGTTCGCTGGACGGGACAGGTATATACAATGAGCAGTTCTTC.

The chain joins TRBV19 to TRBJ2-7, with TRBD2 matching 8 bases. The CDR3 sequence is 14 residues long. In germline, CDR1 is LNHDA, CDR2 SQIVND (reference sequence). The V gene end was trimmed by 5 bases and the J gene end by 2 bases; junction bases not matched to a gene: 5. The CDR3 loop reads CASSPRGGPYEQYF. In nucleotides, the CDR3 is TGTGCCAGTAGTCCCCGGGGGGGACCCTACGAGCAGTACTTC. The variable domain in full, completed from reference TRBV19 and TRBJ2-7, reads DGGITQSPKYLFRKEGQNVTLSCEQNLNHDAMYWYRQDPGQGLRLIYYSQIVNDFQKGDIAEGYSVSREKKESFPLTVTSAQKNPTAFYLCASSPRGGPYEQYFGPGTRLTVT.

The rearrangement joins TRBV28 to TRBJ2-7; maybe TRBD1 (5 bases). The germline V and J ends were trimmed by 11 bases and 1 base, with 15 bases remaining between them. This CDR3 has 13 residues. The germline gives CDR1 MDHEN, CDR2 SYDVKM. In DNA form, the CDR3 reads TGTGCCCGCGACCCACCAGGGTCCTACGAGCAGTACGTC. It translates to CARDPPGSYEQYV.

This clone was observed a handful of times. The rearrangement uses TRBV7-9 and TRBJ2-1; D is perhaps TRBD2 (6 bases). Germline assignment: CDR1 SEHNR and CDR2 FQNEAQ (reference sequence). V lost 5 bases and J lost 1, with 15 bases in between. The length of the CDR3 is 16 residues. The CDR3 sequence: CASSNRRGLSYNEQFF. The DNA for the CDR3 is TGTGCCAGCAGCAACCGGCGGGGTCTATCCTACAATGAGCAGTTCTTC. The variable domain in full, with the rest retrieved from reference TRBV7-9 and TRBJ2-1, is DTGVSQNPRHKITKRGQNVTFRCDPISEHNRLYWYRQTLGQGPEFLTYFQNEAQLEKSRLLSDRFSAERPKGSFSTLEIQRTEQGDSAMYLCASSNRRGLSYNEQFFGPGTRLTVL.

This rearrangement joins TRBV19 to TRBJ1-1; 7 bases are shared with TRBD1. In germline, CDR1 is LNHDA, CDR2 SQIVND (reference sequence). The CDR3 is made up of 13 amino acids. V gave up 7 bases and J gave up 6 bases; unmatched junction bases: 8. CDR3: CASIMTGLAEAFF. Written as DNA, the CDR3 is TGTGCCAGTATTATGACAGGGCTGGCTGAAGCTTTCTTT.

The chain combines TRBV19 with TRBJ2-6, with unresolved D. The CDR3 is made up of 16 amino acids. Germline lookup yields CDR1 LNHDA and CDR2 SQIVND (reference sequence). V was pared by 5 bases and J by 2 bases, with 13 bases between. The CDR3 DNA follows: TGTGCCAGTAGTCTCGCCGGGTCCCCTGGGGCCAACGTCCTGACTTTC. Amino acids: CASSLAGSPGANVLTF.

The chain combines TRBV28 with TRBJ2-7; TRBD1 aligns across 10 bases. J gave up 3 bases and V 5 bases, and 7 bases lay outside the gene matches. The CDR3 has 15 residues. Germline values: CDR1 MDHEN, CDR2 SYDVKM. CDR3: CASSTPGTGVYEQYV. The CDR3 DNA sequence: TGTGCCAGCAGTACGCCCGGGACAGGGGTCTACGAGCAGTACGTC.

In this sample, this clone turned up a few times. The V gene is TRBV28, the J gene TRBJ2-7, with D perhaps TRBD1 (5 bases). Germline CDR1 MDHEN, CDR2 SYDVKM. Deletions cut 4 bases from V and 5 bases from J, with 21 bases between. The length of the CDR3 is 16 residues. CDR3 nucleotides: TGTGCCAGCAGTTCGTCCAAAAATCCAAGGGGAAACGAGCAGTACGTC. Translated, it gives CASSSSKNPRGNEQYV.

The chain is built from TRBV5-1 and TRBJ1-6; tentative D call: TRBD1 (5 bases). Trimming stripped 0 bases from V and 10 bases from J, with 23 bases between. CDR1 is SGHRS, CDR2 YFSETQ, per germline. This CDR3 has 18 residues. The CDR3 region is CASSLASGQQAGGSPLHF. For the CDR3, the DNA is TGCGCCAGCAGCTTGGCGTCAGGCCAGCAGGCCGGGGGATCACCCCTCCACTTT.

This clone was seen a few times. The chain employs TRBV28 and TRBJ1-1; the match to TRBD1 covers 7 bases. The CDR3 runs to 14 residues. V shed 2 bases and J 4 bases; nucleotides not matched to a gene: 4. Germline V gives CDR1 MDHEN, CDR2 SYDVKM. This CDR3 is CASSLRDRVTEAFF. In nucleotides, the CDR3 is TGTGCCAGCAGTTTACGAGACAGGGTCACTGAAGCTTTCTTT.

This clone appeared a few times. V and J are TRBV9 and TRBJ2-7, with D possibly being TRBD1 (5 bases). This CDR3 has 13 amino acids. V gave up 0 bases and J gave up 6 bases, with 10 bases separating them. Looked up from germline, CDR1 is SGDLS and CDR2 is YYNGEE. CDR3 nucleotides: TGTGCCAGCAGCGTAGATCCAGGGCGCGAGCAGTACTTC. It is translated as CASSVDPGREQYF.

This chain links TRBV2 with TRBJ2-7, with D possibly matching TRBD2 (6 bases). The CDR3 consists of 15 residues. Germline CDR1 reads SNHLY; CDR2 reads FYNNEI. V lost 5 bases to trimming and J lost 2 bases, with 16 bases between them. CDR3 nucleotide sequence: TGTGCCAGCAGTTCGACCGGGACTGTTACCTACGAGCAGTACTTC. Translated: CASSSTGTVTYEQYF.

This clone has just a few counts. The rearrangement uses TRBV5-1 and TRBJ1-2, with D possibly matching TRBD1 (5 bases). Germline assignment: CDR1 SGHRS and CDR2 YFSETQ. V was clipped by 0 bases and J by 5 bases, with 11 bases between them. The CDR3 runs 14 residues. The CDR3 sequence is CASSLGSGEYGYTF. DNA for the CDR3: TGCGCCAGCAGCTTGGGTTCGGGGGAGTATGGCTACACCTTC.